The clone carrying this T cell receptor beta chain was counted once. The antigen remains undetermined. The data derive from a study of T cells in localized non-small cell lung cancer. Profiling relied on immunoSEQ multiplex PCR, and the TCRdb table lists in-frame clones only, not all of them. Of roughly 34,000 clones in the sample, about 81% were seen once. Points from the study as a whole: The study linked higher blood T cell density to longer overall survival. Of the top 100 tumor clones, median approximately 60 were in adjacent lung, 25 to 30 among its top 100. The highest T cell clonality was in uninvolved adjacent lung, above tumor.

Germline CDR1 SGHTA, CDR2 FQGNSA. CDR3 length: 15 amino acids. V was pared by 7 bases and J by 4 bases, with 19 bases between. V and J are TRBV7-2 and TRBJ2-5; D is unresolved. This specimen consisted of peripheral blood, obtained before any cancer treatment. This clonotype was sampled from a male donor at least 60 years old with stage II squamous cell lung carcinoma. The DNA of the CDR3 is TGTGCCAGCATCCTCCCGGGTCATCTCGGAGAGACCCAGTACTTC. It codes for CASILPGHLGETQYF.